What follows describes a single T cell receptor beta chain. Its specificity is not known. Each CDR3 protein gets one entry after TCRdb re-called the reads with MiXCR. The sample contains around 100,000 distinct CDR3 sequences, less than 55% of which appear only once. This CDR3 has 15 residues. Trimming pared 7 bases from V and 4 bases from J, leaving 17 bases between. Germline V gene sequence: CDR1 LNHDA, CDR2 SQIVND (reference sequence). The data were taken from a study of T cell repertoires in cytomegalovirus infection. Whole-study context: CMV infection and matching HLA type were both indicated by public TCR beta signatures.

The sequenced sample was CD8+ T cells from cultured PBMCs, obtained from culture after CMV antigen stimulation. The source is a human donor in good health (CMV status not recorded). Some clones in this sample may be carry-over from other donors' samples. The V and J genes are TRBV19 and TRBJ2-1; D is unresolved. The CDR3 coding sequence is TGTGCCAGTACCTCTGGCAGGACCCCTTACAATGAGCAGTTCTTC. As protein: CASTSGRTPYNEQFF.